What follows describes a single T cell receptor beta chain. Assay: immunoSEQ multiplex PCR; the TCRdb copy retains only in-frame clones and omits some. The table shows about 59,000 clones, with roughly 90% occurring only once. This sample was taken from a study of control samples from healthy donors and cancer patients. The CDR3 is made up of 13 amino acids. Trimming removed 3 bases at V and 9 bases at J, with 9 bases between. The specimen was PBMCs. V is TRBV12-3 or TRBV12-4 and J is TRBJ1-6; no reliable D call. The source is a man aged 35 to 55 with colorectal cancer. The CDR3 DNA reads TGTGCCAGCAGTTTGTCTCTAGGTTCACCCCTCCACTTT. This translates into CASSLSLGSPLHF.